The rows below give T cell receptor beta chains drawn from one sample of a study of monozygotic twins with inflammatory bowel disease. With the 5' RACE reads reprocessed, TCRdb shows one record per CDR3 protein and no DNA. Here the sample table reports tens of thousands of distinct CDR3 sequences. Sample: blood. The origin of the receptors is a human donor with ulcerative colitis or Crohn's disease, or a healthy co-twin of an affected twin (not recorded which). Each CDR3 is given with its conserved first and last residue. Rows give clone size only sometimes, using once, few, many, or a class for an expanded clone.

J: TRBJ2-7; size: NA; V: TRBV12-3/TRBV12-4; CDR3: CASSSHRDRANEQYF
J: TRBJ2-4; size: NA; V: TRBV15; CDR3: CATSRFGGTGTNKNMQYF
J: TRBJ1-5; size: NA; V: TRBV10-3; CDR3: CAISESGRGTSNQPQHF
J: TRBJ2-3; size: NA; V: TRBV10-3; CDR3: CAISEVQGDTDTQYF
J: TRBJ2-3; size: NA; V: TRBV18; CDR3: CASSPSGDTQYF
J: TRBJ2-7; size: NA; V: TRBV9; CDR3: CASSGSGVHEQYF
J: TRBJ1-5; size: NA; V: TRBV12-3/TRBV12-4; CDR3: CASSSRGGSSNQPQHF
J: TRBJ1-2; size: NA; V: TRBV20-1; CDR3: CSARDSTVWGYGYTF
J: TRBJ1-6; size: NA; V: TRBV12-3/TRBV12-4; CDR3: CASRSGTDNNSPLHF
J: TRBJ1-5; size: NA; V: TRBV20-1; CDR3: CSVGGTANQPQHF
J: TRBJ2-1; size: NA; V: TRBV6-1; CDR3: CASIRTGGYNEQFF
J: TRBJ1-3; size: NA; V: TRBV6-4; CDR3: CASSDPRGPSGNTIYF
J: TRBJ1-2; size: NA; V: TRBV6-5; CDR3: CASSYSGSYGYTF
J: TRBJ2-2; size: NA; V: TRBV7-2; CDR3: CASSPPANTGELFF
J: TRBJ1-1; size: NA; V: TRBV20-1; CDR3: CSAIFPPGTGERWNTEAFF
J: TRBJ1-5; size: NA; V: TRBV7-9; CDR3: CASSPPGARGNQPQHF
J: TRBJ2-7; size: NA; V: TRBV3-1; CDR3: CASSQDIRQGASEQYF
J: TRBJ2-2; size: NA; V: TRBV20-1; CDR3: CSAPVGGKDGELFF
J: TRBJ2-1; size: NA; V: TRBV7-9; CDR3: CASSSTGTAYNEQFF
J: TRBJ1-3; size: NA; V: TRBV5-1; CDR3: CASSFGSSNSGNTIYF
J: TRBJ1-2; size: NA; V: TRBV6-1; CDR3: CASTGGTGGRGYTF
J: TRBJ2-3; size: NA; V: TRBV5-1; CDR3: CASSFYADTQYF
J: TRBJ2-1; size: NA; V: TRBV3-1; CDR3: CASSLRGTGYNEQFF
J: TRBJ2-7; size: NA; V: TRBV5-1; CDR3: CASSVGDRGSYEQYF
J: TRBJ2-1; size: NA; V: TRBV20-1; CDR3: CSAPRGGKNEQFF
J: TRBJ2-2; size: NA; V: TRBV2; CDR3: CASSASHAVNTGELFF
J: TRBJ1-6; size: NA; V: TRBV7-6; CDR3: CASSGEGQAASYNSPLHF
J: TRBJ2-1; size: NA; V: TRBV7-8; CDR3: CASSLDTSQVGDNEQFF
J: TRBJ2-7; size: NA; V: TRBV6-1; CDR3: CASSPPGATYEQYF
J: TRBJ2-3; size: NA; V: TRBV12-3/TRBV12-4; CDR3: CASSVLVVSVDTQYF
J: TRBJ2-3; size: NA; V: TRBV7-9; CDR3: CASSPPGGTDTQYF
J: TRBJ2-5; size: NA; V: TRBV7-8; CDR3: CASSLASALGGETQYF
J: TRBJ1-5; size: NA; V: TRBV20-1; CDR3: CSAPGRGSGQPQHF
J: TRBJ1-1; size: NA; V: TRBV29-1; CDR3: CSVTGLNTEAFF
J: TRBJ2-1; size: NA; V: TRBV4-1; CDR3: CASSQEGIMRYNEQFF
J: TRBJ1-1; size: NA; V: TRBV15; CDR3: CATSITTTGSEAFF
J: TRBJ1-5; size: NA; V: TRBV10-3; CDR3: CAISDSDRGYQPQHF
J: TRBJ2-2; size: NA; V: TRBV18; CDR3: CASSPNTGELFF
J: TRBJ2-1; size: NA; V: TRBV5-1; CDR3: CASSPDRGSDEQFF
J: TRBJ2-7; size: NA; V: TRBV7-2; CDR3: CASSPTQRTYEQYF
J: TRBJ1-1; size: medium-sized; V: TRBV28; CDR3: CASSSSTGVPEAFF
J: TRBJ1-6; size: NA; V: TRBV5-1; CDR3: CASSPEGGPNSPLHF
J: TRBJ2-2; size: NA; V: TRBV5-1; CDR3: CASSRGDRTARDTGELFF
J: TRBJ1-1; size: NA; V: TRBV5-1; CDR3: CASRLGNTEAFF